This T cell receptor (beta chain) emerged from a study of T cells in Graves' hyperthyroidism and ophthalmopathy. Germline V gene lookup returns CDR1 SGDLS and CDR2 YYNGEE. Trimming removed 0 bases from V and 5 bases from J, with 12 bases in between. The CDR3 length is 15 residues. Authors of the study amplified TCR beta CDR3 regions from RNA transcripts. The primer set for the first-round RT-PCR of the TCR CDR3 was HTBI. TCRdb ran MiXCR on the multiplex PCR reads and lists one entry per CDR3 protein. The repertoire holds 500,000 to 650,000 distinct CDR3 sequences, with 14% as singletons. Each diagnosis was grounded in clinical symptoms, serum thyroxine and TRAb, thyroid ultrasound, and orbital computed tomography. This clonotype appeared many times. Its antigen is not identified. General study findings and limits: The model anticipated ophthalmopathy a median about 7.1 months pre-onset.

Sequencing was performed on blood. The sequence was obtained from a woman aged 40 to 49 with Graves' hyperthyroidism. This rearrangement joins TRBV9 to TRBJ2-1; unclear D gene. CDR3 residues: CASSVGRVGNNEQFF. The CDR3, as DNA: TGTGCCAGCAGCGTAGGAAGGGTAGGGAACAATGAGCAGTTCTTC.